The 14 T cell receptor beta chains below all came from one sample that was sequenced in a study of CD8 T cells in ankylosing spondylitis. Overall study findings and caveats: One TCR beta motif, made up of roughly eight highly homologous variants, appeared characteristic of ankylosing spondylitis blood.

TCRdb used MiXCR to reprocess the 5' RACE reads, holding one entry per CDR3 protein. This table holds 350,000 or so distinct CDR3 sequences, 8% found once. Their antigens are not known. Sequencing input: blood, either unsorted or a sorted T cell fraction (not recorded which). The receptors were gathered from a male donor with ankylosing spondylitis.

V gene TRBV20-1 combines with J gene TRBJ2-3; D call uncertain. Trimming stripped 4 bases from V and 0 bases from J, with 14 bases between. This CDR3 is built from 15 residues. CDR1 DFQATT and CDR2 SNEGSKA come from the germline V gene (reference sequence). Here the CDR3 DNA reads TGCAGTGCTACTAGTAGGGTTACTAGCACAGATACGCAGTATTTT. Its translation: CSATSRVTSTDTQYF.

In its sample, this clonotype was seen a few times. Here the CDR3 reads CASSPYRGNTEAFF. CDR3 bases: TGTGCCAGTAGTCCTTACAGGGGGAACACTGAAGCTTTCTTT. The rearrangement links TRBV19 to TRBJ1-1; 7 bases align to TRBD1. Per germline, CDR1 LNHDA and CDR2 SQIVND (reference sequence). Trimming at V came to 5 bases and at J to 1 base, leaving 4 bases not matched to a gene. There are 14 residues in the CDR3. The full variable domain, with the rest looked up from reference TRBV19 and TRBJ1-1, is DGGITQSPKYLFRKEGQNVTLSCEQNLNHDAMYWYRQDPGQGLRLIYYSQIVNDFQKGDIAEGYSVSREKKESFPLTVTSAQKNPTAFYLCASSPYRGNTEAFFGQGTRLTVV.

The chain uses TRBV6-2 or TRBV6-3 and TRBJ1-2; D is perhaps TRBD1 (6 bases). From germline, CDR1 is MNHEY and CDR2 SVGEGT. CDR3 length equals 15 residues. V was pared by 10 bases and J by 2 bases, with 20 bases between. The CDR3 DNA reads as TGTGCCACCCTGGACAGTAATTATCTCAACTATGGCTACACCTTC. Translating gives CATLDSNYLNYGYTF.

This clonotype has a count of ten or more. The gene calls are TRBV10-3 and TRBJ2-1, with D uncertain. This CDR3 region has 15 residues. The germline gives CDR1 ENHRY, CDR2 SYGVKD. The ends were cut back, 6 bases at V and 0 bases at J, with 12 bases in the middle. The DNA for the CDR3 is TGTGCCATCAGCGAGACTCCGAGCTCCTACAATGAGCAGTTCTTC. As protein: CAISETPSSYNEQFF.

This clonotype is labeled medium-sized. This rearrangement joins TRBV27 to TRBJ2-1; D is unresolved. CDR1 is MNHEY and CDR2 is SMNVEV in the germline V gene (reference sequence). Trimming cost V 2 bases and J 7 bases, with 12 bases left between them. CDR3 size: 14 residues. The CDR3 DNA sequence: TGTGCCAGCAGTTTAGAAGTGGGATTTAATGAGCAGTTCTTC. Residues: CASSLEVGFNEQFF.

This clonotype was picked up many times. The CDR3 region has the DNA TGCGCCAGCAGCCCCGGGACTAGCGTACACAATGAGCAGTTCTTC. It is translated as CASSPGTSVHNEQFF. This sequence joins TRBV5-1 and TRBJ2-1; TRBD2 matches at 10 bases. V lost 4 bases to trimming and J lost 5 bases; unmatched junction nucleotides: 6. Germline V gives CDR1 SGHRS, CDR2 YFSETQ. CDR3 length equals 15 residues. The full variable domain, with the rest looked up from reference TRBV5-1 and TRBJ2-1, is KAGVTQTPRYLIKTRGQQVTLSCSPISGHRSVSWYQQTPGQGLQFLFEYFSETQRNKGNFPGRFSGRQFSNSRSEMNVSTLELGDSALYLCASSPGTSVHNEQFFGPGTRLTVL.

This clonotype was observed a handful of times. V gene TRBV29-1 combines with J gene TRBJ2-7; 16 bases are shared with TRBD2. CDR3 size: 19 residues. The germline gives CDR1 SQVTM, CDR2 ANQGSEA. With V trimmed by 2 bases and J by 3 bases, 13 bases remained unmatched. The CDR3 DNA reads TGCAGCGTTGAATTAAGTTCGGGACTAGCGGGAGGGCCTTACTACGAGCAGTACTTC. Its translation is CSVELSSGLAGGPYYEQYF.

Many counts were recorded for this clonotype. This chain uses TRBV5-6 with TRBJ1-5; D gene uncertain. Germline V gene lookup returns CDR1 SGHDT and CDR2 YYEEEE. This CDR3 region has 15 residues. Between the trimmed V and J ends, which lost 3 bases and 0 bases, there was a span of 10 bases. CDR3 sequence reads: CASSSQLISNQPQHF. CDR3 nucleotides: TGTGCCAGCAGCTCGCAGCTGATTAGCAATCAGCCCCAGCATTTT. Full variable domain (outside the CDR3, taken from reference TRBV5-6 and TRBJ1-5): DAGVTQSPTHLIKTRGQQVTLRCSPKSGHDTVSWYQQALGQGPQFIFQYYEEEERQRGNFPDRFSGHQFPNYSSELNVNALLLGDSALYLCASSSQLISNQPQHFGDGTRLSIL.

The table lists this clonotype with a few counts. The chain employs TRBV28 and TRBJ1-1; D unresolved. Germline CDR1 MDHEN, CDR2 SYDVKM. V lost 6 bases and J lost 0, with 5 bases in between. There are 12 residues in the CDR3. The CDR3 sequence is CASRRMNTEAFF. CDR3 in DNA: TGTGCCAGCAGAAGGATGAACACTGAAGCTTTCTTT.

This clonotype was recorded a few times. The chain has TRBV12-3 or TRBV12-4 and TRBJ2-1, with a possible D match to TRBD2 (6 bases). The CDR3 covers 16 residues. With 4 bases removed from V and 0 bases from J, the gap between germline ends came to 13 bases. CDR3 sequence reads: CASSSPLAYSYNEQFF. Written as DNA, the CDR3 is TGTGCCAGCAGTTCCCCCCTAGCGTACTCCTACAATGAGCAGTTCTTC.

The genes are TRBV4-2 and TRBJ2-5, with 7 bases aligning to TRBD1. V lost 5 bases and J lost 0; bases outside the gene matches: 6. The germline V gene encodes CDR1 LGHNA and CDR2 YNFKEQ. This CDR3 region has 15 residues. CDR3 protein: CASSSGTEYQETQYF. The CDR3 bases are TGTGCCAGCAGCTCCGGGACAGAGTACCAAGAGACCCAGTACTTC.

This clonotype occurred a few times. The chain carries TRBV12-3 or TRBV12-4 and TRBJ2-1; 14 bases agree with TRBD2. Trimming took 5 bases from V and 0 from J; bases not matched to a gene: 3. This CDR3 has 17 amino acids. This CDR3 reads CASSRTSGRPSYNEQFF. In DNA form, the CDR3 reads TGTGCCAGCAGTCGGACTAGCGGGAGGCCCTCCTACAATGAGCAGTTCTTC.

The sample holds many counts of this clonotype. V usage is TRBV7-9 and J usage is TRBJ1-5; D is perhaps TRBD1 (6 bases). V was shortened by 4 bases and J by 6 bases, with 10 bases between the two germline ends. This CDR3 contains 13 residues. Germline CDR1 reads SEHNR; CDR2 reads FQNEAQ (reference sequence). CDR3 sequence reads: CASSSGGGQPQHF. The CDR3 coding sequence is TGTGCCAGCAGCTCCGGGGGCGGTCAGCCCCAGCATTTT.

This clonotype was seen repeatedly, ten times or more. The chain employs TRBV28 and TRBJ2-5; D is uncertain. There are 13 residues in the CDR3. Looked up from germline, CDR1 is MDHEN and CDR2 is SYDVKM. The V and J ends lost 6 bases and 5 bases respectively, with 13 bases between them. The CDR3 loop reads CASSTQGRETQYF. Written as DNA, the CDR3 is TGTGCCAGCAGCACTCAAGGTCGGGAGACCCAGTACTTC.